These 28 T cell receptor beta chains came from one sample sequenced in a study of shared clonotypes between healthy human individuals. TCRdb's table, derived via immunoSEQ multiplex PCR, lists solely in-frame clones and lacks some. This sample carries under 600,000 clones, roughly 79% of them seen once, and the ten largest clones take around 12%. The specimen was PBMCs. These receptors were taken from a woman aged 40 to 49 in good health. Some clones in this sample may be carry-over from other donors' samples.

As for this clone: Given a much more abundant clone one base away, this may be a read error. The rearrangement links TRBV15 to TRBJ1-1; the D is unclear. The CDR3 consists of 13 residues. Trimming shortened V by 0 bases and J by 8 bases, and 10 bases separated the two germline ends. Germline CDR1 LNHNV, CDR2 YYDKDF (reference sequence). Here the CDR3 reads CATSRDPLAEAFF. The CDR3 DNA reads TGTGCCACCAGCAGAGATCCCCTGGCGGAAGCTTTCTTT.

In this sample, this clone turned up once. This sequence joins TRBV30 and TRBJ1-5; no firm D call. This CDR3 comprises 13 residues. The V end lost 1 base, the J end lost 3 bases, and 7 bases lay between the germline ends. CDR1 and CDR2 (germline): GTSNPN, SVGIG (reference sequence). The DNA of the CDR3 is TGTGCCTGGAGTGACGGAAACAATCAGCCCCAGCATTTT. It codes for CAWSDGNNQPQHF.

The CDR3 DNA reads TGTGCCAGCAGCTTACGCCCGGGTGGAGGTTACGAGCAGTACTTC. It specifies CASSLRPGGGYEQYF. This rearrangement joins TRBV11-1 to TRBJ2-5, with D maybe TRBD2 (5 bases). The J call may not be correct, given that the DNA end is closer to TRBJ2-7. There are 15 residues in the CDR3. CDR1 is SGHAT, CDR2 FQDESV, per germline (reference sequence).

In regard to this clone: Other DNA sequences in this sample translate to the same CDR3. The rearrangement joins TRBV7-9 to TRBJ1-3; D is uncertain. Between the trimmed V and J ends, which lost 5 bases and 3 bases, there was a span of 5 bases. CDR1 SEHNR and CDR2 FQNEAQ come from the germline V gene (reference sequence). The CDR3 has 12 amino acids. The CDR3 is CASSLGGNTIYF. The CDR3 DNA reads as TGTGCCAGCAGCCTAGGTGGAAACACCATATATTTT.

CDR3 in DNA: TGTGCCAGCAGCCCTCCGGGGGGAGACCATGAGCAGTTCTTC. It yields the protein CASSPPGGDHEQFF. V usage is TRBV7-9 and J usage is TRBJ2-1, with TRBD2 matching 7 bases. Germline lookup yields CDR1 SEHNR and CDR2 FQNEAQ (reference sequence). The length of the CDR3 is 14 residues. Trimming took 5 bases from V and 8 from J; bases not matched to a gene: 9. The full variable domain, with the rest looked up from reference TRBV7-9 and TRBJ2-1, is DTGVSQNPRHKITKRGQNVTFRCDPISEHNRLYWYRQTLGQGPEFLTYFQNEAQLEKSRLLSDRFSAERPKGSFSTLEIQRTEQGDSAMYLCASSPPGGDHEQFFGPGTRLTVL.

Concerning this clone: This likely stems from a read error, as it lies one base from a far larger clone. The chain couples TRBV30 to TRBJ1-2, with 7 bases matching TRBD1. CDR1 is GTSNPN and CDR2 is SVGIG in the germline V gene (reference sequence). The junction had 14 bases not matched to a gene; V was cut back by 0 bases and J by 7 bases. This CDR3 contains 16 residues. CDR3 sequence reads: CAWSVNPQGTHCGYTF. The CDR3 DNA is TGTGCCTGGAGTGTCAACCCACAGGGGACTCACTGTGGCTACACCTTC.

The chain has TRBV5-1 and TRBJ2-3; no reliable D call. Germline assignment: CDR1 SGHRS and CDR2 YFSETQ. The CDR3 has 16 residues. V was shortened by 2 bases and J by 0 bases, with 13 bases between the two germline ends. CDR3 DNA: TGCGCCAGCAGCTTTTATCTCTTCTCTAGCACAGATACGCAGTATTTT. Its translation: CASSFYLFSSTDTQYF.

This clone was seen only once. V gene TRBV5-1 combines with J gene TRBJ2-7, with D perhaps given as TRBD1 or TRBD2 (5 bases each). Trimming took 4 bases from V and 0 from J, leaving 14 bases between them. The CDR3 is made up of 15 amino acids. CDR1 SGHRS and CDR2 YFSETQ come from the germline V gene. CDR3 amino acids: CASSNTGTDSYEQYF. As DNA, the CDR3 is TGCGCCAGCAGCAACACCGGGACGGACTCCTACGAGCAGTACTTC. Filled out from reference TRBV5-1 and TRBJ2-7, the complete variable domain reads KAGVTQTPRYLIKTRGQQVTLSCSPISGHRSVSWYQQTPGQGLQFLFEYFSETQRNKGNFPGRFSGRQFSNSRSEMNVSTLELGDSALYLCASSNTGTDSYEQYFGPGTRLTVT.

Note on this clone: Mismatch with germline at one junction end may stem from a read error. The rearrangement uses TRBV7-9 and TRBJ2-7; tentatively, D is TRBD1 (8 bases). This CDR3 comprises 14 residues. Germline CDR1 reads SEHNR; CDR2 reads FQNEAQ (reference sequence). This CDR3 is CASSFLDRDYERYF. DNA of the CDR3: TGTGCCAGCAGCTTCTTGGACAGGGACTACGAGCGGTACTTC.

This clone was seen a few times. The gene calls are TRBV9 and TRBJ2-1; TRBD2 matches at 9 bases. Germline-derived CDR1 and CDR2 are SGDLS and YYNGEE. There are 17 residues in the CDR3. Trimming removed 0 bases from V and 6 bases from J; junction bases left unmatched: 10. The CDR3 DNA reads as TGTGCCAGCAGCGTAGATGTAGGGACTAGCCGAGGCAATGAGCAGTTCTTC. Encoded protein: CASSVDVGTSRGNEQFF.

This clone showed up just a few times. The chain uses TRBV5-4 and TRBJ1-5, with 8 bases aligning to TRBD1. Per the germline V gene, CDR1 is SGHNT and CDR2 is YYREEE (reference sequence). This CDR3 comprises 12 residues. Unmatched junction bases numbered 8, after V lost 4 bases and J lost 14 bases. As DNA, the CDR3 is TGTGCCAGCAGCGAAGGACAGGGCTTGGAGCATTTT. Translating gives CASSEGQGLEHF.

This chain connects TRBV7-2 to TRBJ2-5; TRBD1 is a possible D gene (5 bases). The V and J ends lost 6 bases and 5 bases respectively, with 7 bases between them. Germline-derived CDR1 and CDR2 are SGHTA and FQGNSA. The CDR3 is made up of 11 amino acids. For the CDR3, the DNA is TGTGCCAGCAGGCAGGGTGAGACCCAGTACTTC. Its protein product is CASRQGETQYF. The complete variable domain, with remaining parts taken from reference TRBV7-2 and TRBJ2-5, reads GAGVSQSPSNKVTEKGKDVELRCDPISGHTALYWYRQSLGQGLEFLIYFQGNSAPDKSGLPSDRFSAERTGGSVSTLTIQRTQQEDSAVYLCASRQGETQYFGPGTRLLVL.

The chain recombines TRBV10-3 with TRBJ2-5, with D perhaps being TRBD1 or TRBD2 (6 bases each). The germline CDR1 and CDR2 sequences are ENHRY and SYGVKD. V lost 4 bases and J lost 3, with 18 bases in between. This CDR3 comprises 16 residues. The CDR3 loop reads CAISGSGGLVEETQYF. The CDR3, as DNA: TGTGCCATCAGTGGTTCCGGGGGCCTGGTGGAAGAGACCCAGTACTTC.

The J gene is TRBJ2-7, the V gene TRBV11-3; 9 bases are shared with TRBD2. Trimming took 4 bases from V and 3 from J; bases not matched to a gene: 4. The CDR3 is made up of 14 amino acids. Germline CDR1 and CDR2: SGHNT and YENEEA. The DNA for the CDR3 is TGTGCCAGCAGCTCAACGACTAGCGGCTACGAGCAGTACTTC. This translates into CASSSTTSGYEQYF.

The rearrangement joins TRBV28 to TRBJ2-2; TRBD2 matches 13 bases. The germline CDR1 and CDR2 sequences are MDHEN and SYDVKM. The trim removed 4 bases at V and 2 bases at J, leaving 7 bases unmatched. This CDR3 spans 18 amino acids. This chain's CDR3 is CASSSLTSGRANTGELFF. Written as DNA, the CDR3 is TGTGCCAGCAGTTCCCTAACTAGCGGGAGGGCCAACACCGGGGAGCTGTTTTTT.

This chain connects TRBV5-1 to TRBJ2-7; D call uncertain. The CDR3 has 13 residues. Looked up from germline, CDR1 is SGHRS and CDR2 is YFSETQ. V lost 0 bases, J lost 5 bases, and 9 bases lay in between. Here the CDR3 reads CASSLEFLDEQYF. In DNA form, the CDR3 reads TGCGCCAGCAGCTTGGAATTTCTAGACGAGCAGTACTTC.

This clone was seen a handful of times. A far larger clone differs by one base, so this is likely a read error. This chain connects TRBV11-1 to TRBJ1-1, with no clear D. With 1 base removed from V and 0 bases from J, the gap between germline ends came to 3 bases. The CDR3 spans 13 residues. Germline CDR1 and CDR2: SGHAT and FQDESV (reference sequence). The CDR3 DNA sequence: TGTGCCAGCAGCTTAGAGATGAACACTGAAGCTTTCTTT. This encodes CASSLEMNTEAFF. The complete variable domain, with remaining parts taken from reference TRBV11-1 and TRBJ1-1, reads EAEVAQSPRYKITEKSQAVAFWCDPISGHATLYWYRQILGQGPELLVQFQDESVVDDSQLPKDRFSAERLKGVDSTLKIQPAELGDSAMYLCASSLEMNTEAFFGQGTRLTVV.

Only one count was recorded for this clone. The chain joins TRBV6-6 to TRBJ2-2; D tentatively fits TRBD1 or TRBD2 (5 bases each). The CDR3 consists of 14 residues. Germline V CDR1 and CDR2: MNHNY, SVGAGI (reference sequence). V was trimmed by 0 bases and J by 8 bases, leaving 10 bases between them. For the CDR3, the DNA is TGTGCCAGCAGTTACTCCGCTGGGACGGGGGAGCTGTTTTTT. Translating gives CASSYSAGTGELFF.

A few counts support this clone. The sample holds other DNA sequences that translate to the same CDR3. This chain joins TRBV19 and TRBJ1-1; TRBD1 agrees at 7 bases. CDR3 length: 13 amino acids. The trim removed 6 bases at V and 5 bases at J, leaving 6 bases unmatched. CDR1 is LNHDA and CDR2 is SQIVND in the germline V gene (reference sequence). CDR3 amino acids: CASSATGDTEAFF. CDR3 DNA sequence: TGTGCCAGTAGCGCAACAGGGGATACTGAAGCTTTCTTT.

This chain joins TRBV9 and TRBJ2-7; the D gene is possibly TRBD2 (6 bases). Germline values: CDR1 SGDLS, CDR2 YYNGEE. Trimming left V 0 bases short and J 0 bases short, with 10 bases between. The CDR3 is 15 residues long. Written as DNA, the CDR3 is TGTGCCAGCAGCGTAGCTCCTAGCGTCTCCTACGAGCAGTACTTC. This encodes CASSVAPSVSYEQYF. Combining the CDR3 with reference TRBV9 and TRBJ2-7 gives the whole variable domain DSGVTQTPKHLITATGQRVTLRCSPRSGDLSVYWYQQSLDQGLQFLIQYYNGEERAKGNILERFSAQQFPDLHSELNLSSLELGDSALYFCASSVAPSVSYEQYFGPGTRLTVT.

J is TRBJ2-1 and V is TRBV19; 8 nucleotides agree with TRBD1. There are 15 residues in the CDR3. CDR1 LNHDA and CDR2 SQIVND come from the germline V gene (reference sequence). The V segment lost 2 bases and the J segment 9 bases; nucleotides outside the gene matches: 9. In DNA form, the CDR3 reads TGTGCCAGTAGTATACAACAGGGGGTAGGTAGTGAGCAGTTCTTC. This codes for CASSIQQGVGSEQFF.

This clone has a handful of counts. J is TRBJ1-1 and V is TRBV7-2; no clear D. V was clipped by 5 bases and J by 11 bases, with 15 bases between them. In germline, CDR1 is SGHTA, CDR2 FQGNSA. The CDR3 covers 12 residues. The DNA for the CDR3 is TGTGCCAGCAGCCCCCAGGCGTTATCGGCTTTCTTT. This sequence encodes CASSPQALSAFF. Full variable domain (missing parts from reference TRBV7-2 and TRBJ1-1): GAGVSQSPSNKVTEKGKDVELRCDPISGHTALYWYRQSLGQGLEFLIYFQGNSAPDKSGLPSDRFSAERTGGSVSTLTIQRTQQEDSAVYLCASSPQALSAFFGQGTRLTVV.

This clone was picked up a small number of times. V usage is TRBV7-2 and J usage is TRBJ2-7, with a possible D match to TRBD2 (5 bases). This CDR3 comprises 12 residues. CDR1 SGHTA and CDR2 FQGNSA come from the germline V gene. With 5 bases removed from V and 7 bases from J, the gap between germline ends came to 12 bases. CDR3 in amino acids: CASSRGWLEQYF. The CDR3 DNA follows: TGTGCCAGCAGCCGCGGGTGGCTGGAGCAGTACTTC. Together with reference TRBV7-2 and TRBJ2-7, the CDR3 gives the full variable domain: GAGVSQSPSNKVTEKGKDVELRCDPISGHTALYWYRQSLGQGLEFLIYFQGNSAPDKSGLPSDRFSAERTGGSVSTLTIQRTQQEDSAVYLCASSRGWLEQYFGPGTRLTVT.

The CDR3 here is CASSQGSGSETQYF. DNA of the CDR3: TGTGCCAGCAGCCAAGGTAGCGGGAGCGAGACCCAGTACTTC. The genes are TRBV4-2 and TRBJ2-5; 9 bases are a match to TRBD2. The CDR3 runs 14 residues. Unmatched junction bases numbered 2, after V lost 1 base and J lost 5 bases. CDR1 is LGHNA, CDR2 YNFKEQ, per germline.

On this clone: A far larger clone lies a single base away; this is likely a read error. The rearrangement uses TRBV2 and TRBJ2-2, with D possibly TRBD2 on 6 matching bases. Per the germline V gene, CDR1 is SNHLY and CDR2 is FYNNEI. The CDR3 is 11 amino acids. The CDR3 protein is CASTPWGELVF. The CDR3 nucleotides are TGTGCCAGCACCCCTTGGGGGGAGCTGGTTTTT. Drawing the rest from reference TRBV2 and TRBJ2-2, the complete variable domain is EPEVTQTPSHQVTQMGQEVILRCVPISNHLYFYWYRQILGQKVEFLVSFYNNEISEKSEIFDDQFSVERPDGSNFTLKIRSTKLEDSAMYFCASTPWGELVFGEGSRLTVL.

CDR3 region: CASRAGPYEQYF. The CDR3, as DNA: TGTGCCAGCAGGGCGGGGCCCTACGAGCAGTACTTC. The chain couples TRBV6-5 to TRBJ2-7; a possible D gene is TRBD2 (6 bases). Trimming cost V 6 bases and J 2 bases, with 8 bases left between them. This CDR3 is built from 12 residues. Per germline, CDR1 MNHEY and CDR2 SVGAGI.

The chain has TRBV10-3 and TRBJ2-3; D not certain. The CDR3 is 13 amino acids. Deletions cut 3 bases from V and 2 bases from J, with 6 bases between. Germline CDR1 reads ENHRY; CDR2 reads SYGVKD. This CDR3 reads CAISDPPTDTQYF. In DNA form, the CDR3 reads TGTGCCATCAGTGACCCTCCCACAGATACGCAGTATTTT.

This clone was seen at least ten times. The DNA for the CDR3 is TGTGCCTGTACCAGGGGGCCTGGAAACACCATATATTTT. Translating gives CACTRGPGNTIYF. This chain joins TRBV30 and TRBJ1-3, with 8 bases aligning to TRBD1. V was clipped by 6 bases and J by 2 bases; unmatched bases: 3. The CDR3 consists of 13 residues. Germline loops: CDR1 GTSNPN, CDR2 SVGIG (reference sequence).